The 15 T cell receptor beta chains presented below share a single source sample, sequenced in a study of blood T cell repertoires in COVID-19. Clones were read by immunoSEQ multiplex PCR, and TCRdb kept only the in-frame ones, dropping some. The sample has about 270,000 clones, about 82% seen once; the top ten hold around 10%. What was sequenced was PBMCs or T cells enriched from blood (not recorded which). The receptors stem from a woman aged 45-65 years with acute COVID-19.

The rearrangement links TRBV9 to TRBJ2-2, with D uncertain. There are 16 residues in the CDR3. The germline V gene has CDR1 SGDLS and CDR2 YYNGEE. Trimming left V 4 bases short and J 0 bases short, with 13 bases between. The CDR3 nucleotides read TGTGCCAGCAGCAACGACCACAGAGCGAACACCGGGGAGCTGTTTTTT. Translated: CASSNDHRANTGELFF.

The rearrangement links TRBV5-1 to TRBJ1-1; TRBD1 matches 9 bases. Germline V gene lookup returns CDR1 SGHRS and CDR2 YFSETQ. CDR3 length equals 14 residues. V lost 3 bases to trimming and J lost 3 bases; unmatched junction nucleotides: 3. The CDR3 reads CASSYTGGYTEAFF. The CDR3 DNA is TGCGCCAGCAGCTATACAGGGGGCTACACTGAAGCTTTCTTT.

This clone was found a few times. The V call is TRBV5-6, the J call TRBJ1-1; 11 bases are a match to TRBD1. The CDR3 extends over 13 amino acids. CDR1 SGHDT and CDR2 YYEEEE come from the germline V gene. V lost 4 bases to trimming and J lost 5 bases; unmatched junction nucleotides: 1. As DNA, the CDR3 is TGTGCCAGCAGCGGGGACAGGGGGACTGAAGCTTTCTTT. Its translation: CASSGDRGTEAFF.

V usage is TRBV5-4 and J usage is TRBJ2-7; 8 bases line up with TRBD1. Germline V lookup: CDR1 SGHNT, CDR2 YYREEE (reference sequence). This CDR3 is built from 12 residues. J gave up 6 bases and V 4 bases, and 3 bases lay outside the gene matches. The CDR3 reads CASSLDRGEQYF. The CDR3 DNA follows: TGTGCCAGCAGCCTAGACAGGGGCGAGCAGTACTTC.

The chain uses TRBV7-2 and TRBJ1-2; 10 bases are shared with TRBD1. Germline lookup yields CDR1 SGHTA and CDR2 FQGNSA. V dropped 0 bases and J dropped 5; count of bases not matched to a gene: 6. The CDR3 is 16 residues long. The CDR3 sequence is CASSLATGGSLYGYTF. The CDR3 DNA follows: TGTGCCAGCAGCTTAGCGACAGGGGGCTCCCTATATGGCTACACCTTC.

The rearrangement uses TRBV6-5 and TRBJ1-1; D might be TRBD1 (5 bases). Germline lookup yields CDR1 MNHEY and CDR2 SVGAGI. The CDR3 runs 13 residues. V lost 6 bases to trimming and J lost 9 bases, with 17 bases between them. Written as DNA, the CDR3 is TGTGCCAGCAGCCAGCCGGTAGGGACTAAAGCTTTCTTT. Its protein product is CASSQPVGTKAFF.

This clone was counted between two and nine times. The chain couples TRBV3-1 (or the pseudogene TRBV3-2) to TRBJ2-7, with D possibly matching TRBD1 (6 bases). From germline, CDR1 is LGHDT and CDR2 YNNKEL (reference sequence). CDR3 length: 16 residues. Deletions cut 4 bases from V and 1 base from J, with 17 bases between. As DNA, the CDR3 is TGTGCCAGCAGCCGAGATCGGGACGGACAGTCCTACGAGCAGTACTTC. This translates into CASSRDRDGQSYEQYF.

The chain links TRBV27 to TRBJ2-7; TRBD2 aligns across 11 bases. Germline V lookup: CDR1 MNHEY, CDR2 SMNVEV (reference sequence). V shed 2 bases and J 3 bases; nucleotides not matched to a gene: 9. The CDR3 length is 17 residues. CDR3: CASSLKAALAGGYEQYF. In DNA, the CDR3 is TGTGCCAGCAGTTTAAAGGCAGCCCTAGCGGGGGGCTACGAGCAGTACTTC.

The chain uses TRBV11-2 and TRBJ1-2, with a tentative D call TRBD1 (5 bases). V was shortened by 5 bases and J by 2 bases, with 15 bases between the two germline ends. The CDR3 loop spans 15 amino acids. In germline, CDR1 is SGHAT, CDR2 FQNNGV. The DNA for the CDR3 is TGTGCCAGCAGCCCAATCGGACGGACAAACTATGGCTACACCTTC. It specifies CASSPIGRTNYGYTF.

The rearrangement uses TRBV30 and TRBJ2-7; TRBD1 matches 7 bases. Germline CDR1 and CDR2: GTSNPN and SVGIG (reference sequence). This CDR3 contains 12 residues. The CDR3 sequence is CAWATGTYEQYF. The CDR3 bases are TGTGCTTGGGCGACAGGGACCTACGAGCAGTACTTC.

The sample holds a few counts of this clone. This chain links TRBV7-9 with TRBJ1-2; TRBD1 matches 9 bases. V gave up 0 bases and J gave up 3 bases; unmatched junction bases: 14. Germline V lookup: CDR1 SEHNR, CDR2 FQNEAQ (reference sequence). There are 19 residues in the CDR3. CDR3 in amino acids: CASSLANMLQDRGDYGYTF. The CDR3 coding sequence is TGTGCCAGCAGCTTAGCGAATATGCTACAGGACAGGGGCGACTATGGCTACACCTTC.

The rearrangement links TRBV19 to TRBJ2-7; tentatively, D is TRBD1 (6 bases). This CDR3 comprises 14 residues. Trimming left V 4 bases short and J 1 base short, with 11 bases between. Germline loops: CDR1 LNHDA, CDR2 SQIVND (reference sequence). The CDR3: CASSRTDNSYEQYF. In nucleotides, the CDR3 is TGTGCCAGTAGTAGGACAGACAATTCCTACGAGCAGTACTTC. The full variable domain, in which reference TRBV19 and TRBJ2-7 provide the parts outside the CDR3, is DGGITQSPKYLFRKEGQNVTLSCEQNLNHDAMYWYRQDPGQGLRLIYYSQIVNDFQKGDIAEGYSVSREKKESFPLTVTSAQKNPTAFYLCASSRTDNSYEQYFGPGTRLTVT.

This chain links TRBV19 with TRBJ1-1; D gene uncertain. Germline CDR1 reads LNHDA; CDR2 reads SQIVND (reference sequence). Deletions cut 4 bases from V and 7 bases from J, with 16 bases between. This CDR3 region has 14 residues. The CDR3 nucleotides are TGTGCCAGTAGTACAGGCTGGAGGAATGGTGAAGCTTTCTTT. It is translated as CASSTGWRNGEAFF.

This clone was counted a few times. CDR3 in amino acids: CASSNRGEQPQHF. The CDR3 DNA reads as TGTGCCAGCAGTAACAGGGGTGAACAGCCCCAGCATTTT. The chain has TRBV6-5 and TRBJ1-5; 7 nucleotides line up with TRBD1. This CDR3 has 13 amino acids. Germline V lookup: CDR1 MNHEY, CDR2 SVGAGI. V was clipped by 5 bases and J by 7 bases; unmatched bases: 5.

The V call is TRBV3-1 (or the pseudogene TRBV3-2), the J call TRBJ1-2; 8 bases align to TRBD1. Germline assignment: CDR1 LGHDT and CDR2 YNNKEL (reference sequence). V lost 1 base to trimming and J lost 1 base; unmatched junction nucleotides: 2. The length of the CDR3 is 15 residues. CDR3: CASSQVTGGNYGYTF. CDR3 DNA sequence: TGTGCCAGCAGCCAAGTTACAGGGGGTAACTATGGCTACACCTTC.